This is a list of T cell receptor beta chains from one sample in a study of cytomegalovirus exposure and HLA in healthy donors. This table comes from immunoSEQ multiplex PCR, and its TCRdb copy is limited to in-frame clones, with some not included. The table has fewer than 350,000 clones, approximately 90% seen once; the top ten hold less than 2.5%. The sample comprised PBMCs. These receptors were collected from a woman aged 18-35 years in good health and CMV-seronegative. The CDR3 runs from the conserved cysteine through the conserved F or W. D genes are given only for firm matches. The listing skips clone size in some rows; elsewhere it reads once, few, many or a size class.

cdr3_nt | cdr3_aa | d_call | v_call | clone_size | j_call
TGTGCCAGCAGCCCGGGACAGGTACTGAGGGAGGAGCAGTACTTC | CASSPGQVLREEQYF | TRBD1 | TRBV7-9 | NA | TRBJ2-7
TGCGCCAGCAGCTTGGCGGCAGGGGGCAATGAAAAACTGTTTTTT | CASSLAAGGNEKLFF | TRBD1 | TRBV5-1 | NA | TRBJ1-4
TGTGCCAGCGATAGACAGGGTAACCAGCCCCAGCATTTT | CASDRQGNQPQHF | TRBD1 | TRBV6-1 | NA | TRBJ1-5
TGTGCCAGCGCCCGGAGCCCCTACAATGAGCAGTTCTTC | CASARSPYNEQFF | NA | TRBV6-1 | once | TRBJ2-1
TGTGCCAGCAGTCCCACTGGACAGGGGGAGAGTCAGCCCCAGCATTTT | CASSPTGQGESQPQHF | TRBD1 | TRBV27 | NA | TRBJ1-5
TGTGCCTGGAGTGTTAGGGGGACTGAAGCTTTCTTT | CAWSVRGTEAFF | NA | TRBV30 | NA | TRBJ1-1
TGTGCCAGCAGCCCGCGACTAGCGGGGGGCCTAAGCTCCTACGAGCAGTACTTC | CASSPRLAGGLSSYEQYF | TRBD2 | TRBV9 | NA | TRBJ2-7
TGTGCCAGCAGTGACAGTTATAGCAATCAGCCCCAGCATTTT | CASSDSYSNQPQHF | NA | TRBV2 | NA | TRBJ1-5
TGTGCCAGCAGCTTGCTCCCATCGAGAGGTACTAGCACAGATACGCAGTATTTT | CASSLLPSRGTSTDTQYF | NA | TRBV5-5 | NA | TRBJ2-3
TGTGCCAGCAGAACAGGGGGCACAGATACGCAGTATTTT | CASRTGGTDTQYF | TRBD1 | TRBV2 | NA | TRBJ2-3
TGTGCCAGCAGCTTGGTACAGGGGAATCAGCCCCAGCATTTT | CASSLVQGNQPQHF | TRBD1 | TRBV7-2 | NA | TRBJ1-5
TGCGCCAGCAGCTTGGGGCAGGGGGCAACGGAGCCCCAGCATTTT | CASSLGQGATEPQHF | TRBD1 | TRBV5-1 | NA | TRBJ1-5
TGTGCCAGCAGCGTAGCGTCAGATGTAACTAATGAAAAACTGTTTTTT | CASSVASDVTNEKLFF | NA | TRBV9 | NA | TRBJ1-4
TGTGCCAGCAGCTTGGTAGCGGGGGGCCCAGATACGCAGTATTTT | CASSLVAGGPDTQYF | TRBD2 | TRBV5-4 | NA | TRBJ2-3
TGTGCCAGCAGCGTCGACAACCAAGAGACCCAGTACTTC | CASSVDNQETQYF | NA | TRBV9 | few | TRBJ2-5
TGTGCCAGCAGTGATGGACAGGGAGGAAACGGGGAGCTGTTTTTT | CASSDGQGGNGELFF | TRBD1 | TRBV6-4 | NA | TRBJ2-2
TGTGCCAGCAGCGTAGGACTCCATGGCTACACCTTC | CASSVGLHGYTF | NA | TRBV7-9 | NA | TRBJ1-2
TGTGCCAGCACCCCGCGACAGGGGGCAAACTATGGCTACACCTTC | CASTPRQGANYGYTF | TRBD1 | TRBV6-5 | once | TRBJ1-2